This T cell receptor beta chain was recovered during a study of T cells expressing NK-cell markers. Turning to the study itself: Researchers got TCR beta repertoires out of sorted CD3+CD56+NKG2C+, CD3+CD56+NKG2C- and CD3+CD56-NKG2C+ T cells. The study, taken as a whole, reports: The share of CD8+ T cells held by dominant NKG2C+ clonotypes was about 1.0-7.5% in several donors.

The authors made TCR beta cDNA libraries by 5'RACE template switching. This switching added a universal primer site and UMIs. From its re-call of the 5' RACE reads, TCRdb lists each CDR3 protein once, without DNA. This repertoire comprises roughly 150,000 distinct CDR3 sequences; its ten largest clones make up roughly a fifth. The CDR3 is 14 residues long. Per the germline V gene, CDR1 is DFQATT and CDR2 is SNEGSKA (reference sequence). A word on this clonotype: Its antigen is still unknown.

The TCR comes from a man aged 18-69 years in good health. The rearrangement uses TRBV20-1 and TRBJ2-1; TCRdb's D call, TRBD1, is unchecked because there is no DNA. The specimen sequenced was blood T cells: a sorted CD56 or NKG2C T cell subset, CD4+ or CD8+ T cells, or bulk PBMC T cells (not recorded which). The CDR3 sequence is CSARAADGGNEQFF.